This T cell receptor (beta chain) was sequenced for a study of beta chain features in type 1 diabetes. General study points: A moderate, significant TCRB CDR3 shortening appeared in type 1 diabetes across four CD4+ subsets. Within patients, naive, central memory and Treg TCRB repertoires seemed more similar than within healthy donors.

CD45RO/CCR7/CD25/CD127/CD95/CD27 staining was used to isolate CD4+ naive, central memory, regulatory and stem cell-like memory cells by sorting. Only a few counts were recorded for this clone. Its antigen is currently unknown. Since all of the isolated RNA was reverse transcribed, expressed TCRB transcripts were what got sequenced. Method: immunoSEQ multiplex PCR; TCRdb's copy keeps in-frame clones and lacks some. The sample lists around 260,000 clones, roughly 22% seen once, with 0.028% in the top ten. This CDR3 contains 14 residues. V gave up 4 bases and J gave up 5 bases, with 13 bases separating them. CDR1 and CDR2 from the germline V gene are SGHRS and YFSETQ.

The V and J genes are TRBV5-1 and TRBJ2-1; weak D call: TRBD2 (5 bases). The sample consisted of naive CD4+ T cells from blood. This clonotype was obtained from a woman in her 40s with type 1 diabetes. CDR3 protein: CASSPRPADNEQFF. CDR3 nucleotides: TGCGCCAGCAGCCCCCGGCCAGCGGACAATGAGCAGTTCTTC. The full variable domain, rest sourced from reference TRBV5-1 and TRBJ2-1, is KAGVTQTPRYLIKTRGQQVTLSCSPISGHRSVSWYQQTPGQGLQFLFEYFSETQRNKGNFPGRFSGRQFSNSRSEMNVSTLELGDSALYLCASSPRPADNEQFFGPGTRLTVL.